This T cell receptor beta chain was sequenced for a study of Graves' ophthalmopathy and Graves' hyperthyroidism. The authors amplified TCR beta CDR3 regions from RNA transcripts. RT-PCR was first run with HTBI primers, then multiplex PCR in a second round. Each CDR3 protein gets one entry after TCRdb re-called the multiplex PCR reads with MiXCR. In the table there are under 200,000 distinct CDR3 sequences, more than 30% of which are singletons. The study enrolled ophthalmopathy donors with moderate-to-severe activity, CAS ≥3, NOSPECS ≥4 and duration under 3 months. Diagnosis used clinical symptoms, serum thyroxine, TRAb, thyroid ultrasound and orbital computed tomography. This sequence originates from a woman aged 40 to 50 with Graves' ophthalmopathy. Sequenced: peripheral blood.

CDR3 coding DNA: TGTGCCAGCAGACGCGGACAGAACAATCAGCCCCAGCATTTT. Its translation is CASRRGQNNQPQHF. This rearrangement joins TRBV6-2 or TRBV6-3 to TRBJ1-5; the D gene is possibly TRBD1 (6 bases). Germline V CDR1 and CDR2: MNHEY, SVGEGT. This CDR3 contains 14 residues. Trimming took 6 bases from V and 3 from J, leaving 12 bases between them.